What follows are 3 T cell receptor beta chains derived from one specimen sequenced in a study of cytomegalovirus exposure and HLA in healthy donors. The repertoire was sequenced with immunoSEQ multiplex PCR; TCRdb's copy has only in-frame clones and lacks some. The sample comprises 150,000 to 200,000 clones, about 90% of which are singletons, and 4.2% rests with the top ten. The material sequenced was PBMCs. All receptors come from a man younger than 35 in good health and CMV-seropositive.

This CDR3 is CAISGGTEAFF. CDR3 sequence (DNA): TGTGCCATCTCAGGGGGAACTGAAGCTTTCTTT. This chain links TRBV10-3 with TRBJ1-1, with 7 bases matching TRBD1. The CDR3 is made up of 11 amino acids. J lost 5 bases, V lost 8 bases, and 2 bases had no gene match. Germline lookup yields CDR1 ENHRY and CDR2 SYGVKD.

The chain employs TRBV5-5 and TRBJ2-7; D not resolved. This CDR3 has 15 amino acids. The V gene lost 0 bases and the J gene lost 7 bases, with 17 bases spanning the gap. Germline V CDR1 and CDR2: SGHKS, YYEKEE (reference sequence). The CDR3 sequence: CASSLELQPFGEQYF. CDR3 coding DNA: TGTGCCAGCAGCTTGGAACTCCAGCCATTCGGGGAGCAGTACTTC. The full variable domain, in which reference TRBV5-5 and TRBJ2-7 provide the parts outside the CDR3, is DAGVTQSPTHLIKTRGQQVTLRCSPISGHKSVSWYQQVLGQGPQFIFQYYEKEERGRGNFPDRFSARQFPNYSSELNVNALLLGDSALYLCASSLELQPFGEQYFGPGTRLTVT.

The rearrangement links TRBV19 to TRBJ2-2; D perhaps matches TRBD1 (7 bases). The germline V and J ends were trimmed by 3 bases and 6 bases, with 20 bases remaining between them. Germline V lookup: CDR1 LNHDA, CDR2 SQIVND (reference sequence). The CDR3 is 17 amino acids. Here the CDR3 reads CASSIQGGRPLAGELFF. The CDR3 DNA reads as TGTGCCAGTAGTATTCAGGGGGGACGACCACTGGCCGGGGAGCTGTTTTTT.